Here is one T cell receptor (beta chain) with its context. The CDR3 covers 14 residues. Germline CDR1 and CDR2: SNHLY and FYNNEI. V was pared by 6 bases and J by 4 bases, with 15 bases between. This sample is part of a study of blood T cell repertoires in COVID-19. Repertoires were generated with immunoSEQ multiplex PCR, while TCRdb's copy carries only in-frame clones and drops some. The table lists 150,000 to 200,000 clones, around 85% of them singletons, with 6.9% in the top ten. Patients from Seattle were sampled longitudinally, starting during active infection. The sequencing input was peripheral blood. The chain uses TRBV2 and TRBJ2-5, with TRBD1 as a possible D gene (5 bases). This TCR derives from an elderly man with COVID-19, enrolled during active disease. In DNA, the CDR3 is TGTGCCAGCAGCGTCGTAGGGGCCGGAGAGACCCAGTACTTC. This gives the protein CASSVVGAGETQYF.